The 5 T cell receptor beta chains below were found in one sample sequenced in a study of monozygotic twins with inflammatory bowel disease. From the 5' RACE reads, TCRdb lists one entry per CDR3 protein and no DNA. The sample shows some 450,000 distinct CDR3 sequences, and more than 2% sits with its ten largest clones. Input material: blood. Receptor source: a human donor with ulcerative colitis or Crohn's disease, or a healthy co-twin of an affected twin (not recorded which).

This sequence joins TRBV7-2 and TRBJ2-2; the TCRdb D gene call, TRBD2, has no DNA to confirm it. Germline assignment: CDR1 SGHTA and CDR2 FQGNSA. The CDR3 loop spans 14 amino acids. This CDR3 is CASSVGTNTGELFF.

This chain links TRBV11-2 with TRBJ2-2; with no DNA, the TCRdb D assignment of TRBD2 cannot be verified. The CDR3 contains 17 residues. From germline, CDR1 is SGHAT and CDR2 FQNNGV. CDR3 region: CASSLVPSGRPTGELFF.

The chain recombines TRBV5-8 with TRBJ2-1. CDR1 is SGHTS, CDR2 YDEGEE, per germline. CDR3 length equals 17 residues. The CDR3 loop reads CASSFFLRQDSYNEQFF.

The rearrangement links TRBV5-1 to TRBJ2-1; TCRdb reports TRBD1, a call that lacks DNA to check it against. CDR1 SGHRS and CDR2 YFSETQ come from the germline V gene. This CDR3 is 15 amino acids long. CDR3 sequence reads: CASSLGLTPSDEQFF. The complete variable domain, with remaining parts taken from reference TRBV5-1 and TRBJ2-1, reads KAGVTQTPRYLIKTRGQQVTLSCSPISGHRSVSWYQQTPGQGLQFLFEYFSETQRNKGNFPGRFSGRQFSNSRSEMNVSTLELGDSALYLCASSLGLTPSDEQFFGPGTRLTVL.

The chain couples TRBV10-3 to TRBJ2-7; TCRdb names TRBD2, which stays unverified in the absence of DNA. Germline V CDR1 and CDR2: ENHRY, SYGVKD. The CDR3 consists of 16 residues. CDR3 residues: CAISLSRGLAGEEQYF.